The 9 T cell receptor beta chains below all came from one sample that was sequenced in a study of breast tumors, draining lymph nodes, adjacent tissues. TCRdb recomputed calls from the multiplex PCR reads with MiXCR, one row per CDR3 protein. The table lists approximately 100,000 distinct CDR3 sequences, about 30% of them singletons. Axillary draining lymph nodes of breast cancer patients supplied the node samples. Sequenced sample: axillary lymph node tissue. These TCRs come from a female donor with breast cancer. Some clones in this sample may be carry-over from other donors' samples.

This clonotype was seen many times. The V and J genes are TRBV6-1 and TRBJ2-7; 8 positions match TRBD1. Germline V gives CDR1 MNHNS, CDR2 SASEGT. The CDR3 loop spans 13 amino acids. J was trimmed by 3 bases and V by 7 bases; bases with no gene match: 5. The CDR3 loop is CASTRQGNYEQYF. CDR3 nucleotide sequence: TGTGCCAGCACAAGACAGGGGAACTACGAGCAGTACTTC.

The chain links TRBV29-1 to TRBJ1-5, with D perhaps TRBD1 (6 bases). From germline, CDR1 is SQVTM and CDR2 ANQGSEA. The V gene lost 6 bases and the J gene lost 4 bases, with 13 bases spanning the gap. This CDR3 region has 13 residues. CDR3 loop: CSVSGGGNQPQHF. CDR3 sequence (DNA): TGCAGCGTCTCGGGAGGGGGAAATCAGCCCCAGCATTTT.

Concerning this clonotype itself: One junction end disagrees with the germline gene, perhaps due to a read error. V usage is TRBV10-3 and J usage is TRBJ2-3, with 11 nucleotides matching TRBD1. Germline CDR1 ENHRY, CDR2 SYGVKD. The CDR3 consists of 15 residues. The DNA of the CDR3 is TGTGCCATCAGCGCGGGACAGGGGGGGAGAGGTACGCAGGTATTT. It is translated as CAISAGQGGRGTQVF.

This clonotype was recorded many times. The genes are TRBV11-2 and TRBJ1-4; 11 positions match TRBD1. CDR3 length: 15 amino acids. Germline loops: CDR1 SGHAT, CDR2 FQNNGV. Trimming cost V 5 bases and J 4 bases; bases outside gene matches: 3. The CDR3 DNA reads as TGTGCCAGCAGCCAGGACAGGGGGCATAATGAAAAACTGTTTTTT. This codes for CASSQDRGHNEKLFF.

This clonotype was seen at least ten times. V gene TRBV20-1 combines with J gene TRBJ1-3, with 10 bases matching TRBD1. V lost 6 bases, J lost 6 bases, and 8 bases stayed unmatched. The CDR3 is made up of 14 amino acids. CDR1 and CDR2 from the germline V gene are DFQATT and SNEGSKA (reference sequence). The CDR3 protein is CSATPGQGINTIYF. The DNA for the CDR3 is TGCAGTGCAACTCCGGGACAGGGGATAAACACCATATATTTT.

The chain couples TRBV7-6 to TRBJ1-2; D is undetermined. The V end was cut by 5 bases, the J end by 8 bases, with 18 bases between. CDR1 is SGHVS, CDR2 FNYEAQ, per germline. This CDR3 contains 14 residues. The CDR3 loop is CASSPRLAGGGYTF. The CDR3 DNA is TGTGCCAGCAGCCCCCGACTAGCGGGAGGCGGCTACACCTTC.

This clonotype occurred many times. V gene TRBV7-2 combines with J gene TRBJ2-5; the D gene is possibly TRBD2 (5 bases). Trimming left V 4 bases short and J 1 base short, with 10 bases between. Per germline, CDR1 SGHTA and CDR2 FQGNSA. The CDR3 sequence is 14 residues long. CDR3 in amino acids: CASSSPGSQETQYF. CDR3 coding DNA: TGTGCCAGCAGCTCCCCGGGGAGCCAAGAGACCCAGTACTTC. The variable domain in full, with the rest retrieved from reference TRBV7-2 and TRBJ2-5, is GAGVSQSPSNKVTEKGKDVELRCDPISGHTALYWYRQSLGQGLEFLIYFQGNSAPDKSGLPSDRFSAERTGGSVSTLTIQRTQQEDSAVYLCASSSPGSQETQYFGPGTRLLVL.

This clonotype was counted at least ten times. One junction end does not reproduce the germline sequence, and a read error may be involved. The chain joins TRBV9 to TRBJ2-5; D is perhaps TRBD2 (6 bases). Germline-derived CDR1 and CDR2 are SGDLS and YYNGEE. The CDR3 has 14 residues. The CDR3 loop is CASSVAGKRETQSF. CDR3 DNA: TGTGCCAGCAGCGTCGCGGGGAAAAGGGAGACCCAGTCCTTC.

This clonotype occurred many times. CDR3 in amino acids: CASSYGFLDQPQHF. The CDR3 DNA follows: TGTGCCAGCAGTTACGGGTTTCTCGATCAGCCCCAGCATTTT. This chain connects TRBV6-6 to TRBJ1-5; D is unresolved. This CDR3 comprises 14 residues. V lost 2 bases and J 5 bases, leaving 10 bases between the germline ends. Per the germline V gene, CDR1 is MNHNY and CDR2 is SVGAGI (reference sequence).